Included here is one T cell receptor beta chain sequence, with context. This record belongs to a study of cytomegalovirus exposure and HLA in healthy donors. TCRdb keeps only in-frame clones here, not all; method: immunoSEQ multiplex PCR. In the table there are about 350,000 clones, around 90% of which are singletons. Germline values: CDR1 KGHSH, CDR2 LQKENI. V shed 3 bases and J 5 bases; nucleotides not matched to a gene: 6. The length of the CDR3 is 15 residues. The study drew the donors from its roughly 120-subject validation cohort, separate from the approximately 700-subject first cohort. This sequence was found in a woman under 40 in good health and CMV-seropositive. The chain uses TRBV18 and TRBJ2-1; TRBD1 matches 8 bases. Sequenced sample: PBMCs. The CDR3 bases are TGTGCCAGCTCACCCGACAGGGGTGGGAACAATGAGCAGTTCTTC. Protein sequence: CASSPDRGGNNEQFF.